This T cell receptor beta chain was retrieved from a study of cytotoxic CD8 clonotypes in ibrutinib-treated CLL. General study points: The study found public clonotypes uncommon, contracting or stable on treatment.

A word on this clone: Its antigen is as yet unknown.

With cryopreserved PBMCs as the source, approximately 2 micrograms of genomic DNA went to TCR beta libraries. The CDR3 spans 18 residues. Germline V CDR1 and CDR2: GTSNPN, SVGIG (reference sequence). Trimming removed 3 bases from V and 7 bases from J, with 27 bases in between. The repertoire was sequenced with immunoSEQ multiplex PCR; TCRdb's copy has only in-frame clones and lacks some. The sample records fewer than 90,000 clones, roughly 72% being singletons. The receptor was isolated from a human donor with chronic lymphocytic leukemia. This chain joins TRBV30 and TRBJ2-2, with D perhaps assigned TRBD1 or TRBD2 (7 bases each). Source: PBMCs, taken after 12 months of ibrutinib treatment. CDR3 nucleotide sequence: TGTGCCTGGAGAAGAGAGGGGGCGGGTAGCGGGCCCAGCGGGGAGCTGTTTTTT. Its translation: CAWRREGAGSGPSGELFF.